A single sample is the source of the 26 T cell receptor beta chains below, sequenced in a study of blood T cells in healthy people across ages. A second PCR of roughly 7 to 11 cycles used a sample-barcoded 5' primer and a J-beta primer mix. One entry per CDR3 protein results from TCRdb running MiXCR on the 5' RACE reads. Among 850,000 to 1,300,000 distinct CDR3 sequences, around 43% were seen once, and the ten largest hold approximately 20%. The sequenced sample consisted of blood. The receptors shown here come from an older woman in good health.

This rearrangement joins TRBV20-1 to TRBJ2-7; D is uncertain. This CDR3 has 11 residues. CDR1 is DFQATT, CDR2 SNEGSKA, per germline (reference sequence). CDR3 DNA: TGCAGCTCATCGGGCCCCTACGAGCAGTACTTC. Its protein is CSSSGPYEQYF.

The sample holds one count of this clonotype. This chain uses TRBV7-9 with TRBJ1-6; 8 nucleotides line up with TRBD1. Germline assignment: CDR1 SEHNR and CDR2 FQNEAQ (reference sequence). With 5 bases clipped from V and 7 bases from J, the junction kept 4 bases outside the gene matches. This CDR3 has 14 amino acids. In nucleotides, the CDR3 is TGTGCCAGCAGCCGGGACAGGATGAATTCACCCCTCCACTTT. Translation: CASSRDRMNSPLHF.

V gene TRBV27 combines with J gene TRBJ2-5, with 9 bases fitting TRBD1. The germline V gene encodes CDR1 MNHEY and CDR2 SMNVEV (reference sequence). The length of the CDR3 is 16 residues. V was clipped by 0 bases and J by 3 bases; unmatched bases: 5. CDR3 region: CASSLSLTGGKETQYF. Written as DNA, the CDR3 is TGTGCCAGCAGTTTATCTTTGACAGGGGGTAAAGAGACCCAGTACTTC.

To note about this clonotype: The junction departs from germline at one end; a sequencing error may be responsible. The V and J genes are TRBV3-1 and TRBJ2-1; D call uncertain. CDR1 is LGHDT, CDR2 YNNKEL, per germline (reference sequence). The CDR3 has 14 amino acids. The CDR3 DNA is TGTGCCAGCAGCCAAGCGCTTGAGAACAATGAACAGTTCTTC. As protein: CASSQALENNEQFF.

This clonotype was found a few times. J is TRBJ2-7 and V is TRBV4-1, with TRBD2 matching 12 bases. Germline-derived CDR1 and CDR2 are MGHRA and YSYEKL. Losses at the gene ends were 0 bases for V and 2 bases for J; bases not matched to a gene: 5. The CDR3 spans 17 residues. DNA for the CDR3: TGCGCCAGCAGCCAAGATCAGCGACTAGCGGGAGCCTACGAGCAGTACTTC. The encoded protein is CASSQDQRLAGAYEQYF.

Comments on this clonotype: A read error may explain this, as a much larger clone is one base away. The chain is built from TRBV27 and TRBJ2-5, with TRBD1 matching 8 bases. The last part of the DNA fits TRBJ2-7 better; the J call may be wrong. The CDR3 has 12 amino acids. Germline values: CDR1 MNHEY, CDR2 SMNVEV (reference sequence). This CDR3 is CASKDRAYEQYF. In DNA form, the CDR3 reads TGTGCCAGCAAGGACAGGGCCTACGAGCAGTACTTC.

This clonotype is a singleton in its sample. The chain has TRBV5-8 and TRBJ1-2; TRBD1 agrees at 9 bases. V lost 0 bases, J lost 5 bases, and 8 bases stayed unmatched. The CDR3 is 16 amino acids. Germline CDR1 reads SGHTS; CDR2 reads YDEGEE. The CDR3 DNA sequence: TGTGCCAGCAGCTTGGCCGGGACAGGGTCTATTTATGGCTACACCTTC. It yields the protein CASSLAGTGSIYGYTF. Supplemented by reference TRBV5-8 and TRBJ1-2, the full variable domain reads EAGVTQSPTHLIKTRGQQATLRCSPISGHTSVYWYQQALGLGLQFLLWYDEGEERNRGNFPPRFSGRQFPNYSSELNVNALELEDSALYLCASSLAGTGSIYGYTFGSGTRLTVV.

This clonotype was observed a handful of times. The rearrangement uses TRBV29-1 and TRBJ1-5, with 7 bases lining up with TRBD1. This CDR3 contains 14 residues. Per germline, CDR1 SQVTM and CDR2 ANQGSEA. The ends lost 6 bases at V and 0 bases at J; junction bases unmatched: 5. This chain's CDR3 is CSVMTGNSNQPQHF. DNA for the CDR3: TGCAGCGTAATGACAGGGAATAGCAATCAGCCCCAGCATTTT.

The CDR3: CASSKGTGTGGGSGANVLTF. The CDR3, as DNA: TGTGCCAGCAGTAAAGGGACCGGGACAGGGGGCGGTTCTGGGGCCAACGTCCTGACTTTC. This chain connects TRBV28 to TRBJ2-6, with TRBD1 identical over 12 bases. The CDR3 is 20 residues long. Germline V gene data show CDR1 as MDHEN and CDR2 as SYDVKM. With 5 bases clipped from V and 1 base from J, the junction kept 12 bases outside the gene matches.

The rearrangement uses TRBV2 and TRBJ2-5; D ambiguous. This CDR3 is 14 amino acids long. Per the germline V gene, CDR1 is SNHLY and CDR2 is FYNNEI. V lost 0 bases to trimming and J lost 7 bases, with 12 bases between them. The CDR3 sequence is CASSEARVPWTQYF. For the CDR3, the DNA is TGTGCCAGCAGTGAAGCAAGGGTACCCTGGACCCAGTACTTC.

The chain carries TRBV7-9 and TRBJ2-7; D is perhaps TRBD2 (7 bases). This CDR3 is built from 14 residues. V dropped 5 bases and J dropped 1 base, with 12 bases sitting between them. Germline V gene lookup returns CDR1 SEHNR and CDR2 FQNEAQ (reference sequence). CDR3 coding DNA: TGTGCCAGCAGCGGGGGGGGCGGATCCTACGAGCAGTACTTC. Protein product: CASSGGGGSYEQYF.

The V call is TRBV29-1, the J call TRBJ1-2, with D hard to call. The CDR3 is made up of 11 amino acids. The ends were cut back, 7 bases at V and 6 bases at J, with 12 bases in the middle. Germline lookup yields CDR1 SQVTM and CDR2 ANQGSEA. CDR3 in DNA: TGCAGCGGGCTGGACCTCGATGGCTACACCTTC. It is translated as CSGLDLDGYTF.

CDR3 DNA: TGTGCCACCTGGGGGGGGAAAGCGGGAGGAAGGGATGAGCAGTTCTTC. Translation: CATWGGKAGGRDEQFF. The chain employs TRBV10-3 and TRBJ2-1; 9 nucleotides agree with TRBD2. The CDR3 is 16 residues long. Germline V gives CDR1 ENHRY, CDR2 SYGVKD. Trimming removed 10 bases from V and 8 bases from J; junction bases left unmatched: 18.

The chain has TRBV28 and TRBJ2-2, with TRBD2 matching over 12 bases. The CDR3 runs to 16 residues. V shed 6 bases, J shed 4 bases, and the junction held 6 bases outside the gene matches. Germline V lookup: CDR1 MDHEN, CDR2 SYDVKM. The CDR3 spells CASSKTSGRRTGELFF. Here the CDR3 DNA reads TGTGCCAGCAGCAAGACTAGCGGGAGACGCACCGGGGAGCTGTTTTTT. Variable domain in full (rest from reference TRBV28 and TRBJ2-2): DVKVTQSSRYLVKRTGEKVFLECVQDMDHENMFWYRQDPGLGLRLIYFSYDVKMKEKGDIPEGYSVSREKKERFSLILESASTNQTSMYLCASSKTSGRRTGELFFGEGSRLTVL.

This clonotype has at least ten counts. The rearrangement joins TRBV7-2 to TRBJ2-7, with TRBD1 identical over 8 bases. CDR1 and CDR2 from the germline V gene are SGHTA and FQGNSA. V lost 3 bases to trimming and J lost 4 bases; unmatched junction nucleotides: 11. This CDR3 comprises 16 residues. The CDR3 DNA is TGTGCCAGCAGCTTTAGGGGACAGGCCATCACTTACGAGCAGTACTTC. As protein: CASSFRGQAITYEQYF.

The rearrangement uses TRBV27 and TRBJ1-2; TRBD1 matches 8 bases. The trim removed 6 bases at V and 4 bases at J, leaving 7 bases unmatched. Looked up from germline, CDR1 is MNHEY and CDR2 is SMNVEV (reference sequence). The CDR3 length is 14 residues. CDR3 bases: TGTGCCAGCAGAGCCTCCGGGACAGGCTATGGCTACACCTTC. Its protein is CASRASGTGYGYTF.

This clonotype turned up a few times. The CDR3 DNA follows: TGCAGTGCCCACACAGGGAACACTGAAGCTTTCTTT. Translating it yields CSAHTGNTEAFF. V is TRBV20-1 and J is TRBJ1-1; maybe TRBD1 (5 bases). The CDR3 is 12 residues long. V was clipped by 6 bases and J by 1 base, with 9 bases between them. CDR1 is DFQATT and CDR2 is SNEGSKA in the germline V gene (reference sequence).

The chain links TRBV20-1 to TRBJ2-1; 9 bases agree with TRBD1. The length of the CDR3 is 16 residues. The V gene end was trimmed by 5 bases and the J gene end by 7 bases; junction bases not matched to a gene: 15. Germline-derived CDR1 and CDR2 are DFQATT and SNEGSKA (reference sequence). CDR3 in amino acids: CSAGRPPQGAKNEQFF. The DNA of the CDR3 is TGCAGTGCTGGGAGACCCCCACAGGGGGCGAAAAATGAGCAGTTCTTC.

This chain connects TRBV27 to TRBJ2-5; D is unclear. V was trimmed by 5 bases and J by 7 bases, leaving 8 bases between them. The CDR3 spans 11 residues. The germline V gene has CDR1 MNHEY and CDR2 SMNVEV (reference sequence). The DNA of the CDR3 is TGTGCCAGCAGTACGCTCGGGACCCAGTACTTC. It specifies CASSTLGTQYF.

V and J are TRBV11-2 and TRBJ2-1; no clear D. The CDR3 covers 13 residues. V was clipped by 1 base and J by 6 bases, with 7 bases between them. The germline V gene encodes CDR1 SGHAT and CDR2 FQNNGV. CDR3 coding DNA: TGTGCCAGCAGCTTAGCCCACCCCAATGAGCAGTTCTTC. Its protein is CASSLAHPNEQFF.

This clonotype has just a few counts. A much larger clone lies a single base off, so this may be a read error. The chain combines TRBV5-1 with TRBJ2-5; D remains unclear. Germline CDR1 SGHRS, CDR2 YFSETQ. The CDR3 has 11 residues. The germline V and J ends were trimmed by 6 bases and 3 bases, with 6 bases remaining between them. This CDR3 is CASTSEETQYF. The CDR3 DNA reads TGCGCCAGCACCTCGGAAGAGACCCAGTACTTC.

The gene calls are TRBV15 and TRBJ2-5; TRBD2 aligns across 9 bases. This CDR3 has 19 amino acids. With V trimmed by 1 base and J by 0 bases, 12 bases remained unmatched. Germline V gene lookup returns CDR1 LNHNV and CDR2 YYDKDF (reference sequence). CDR3 amino acids: CATSRGWTQLAGDQETQYF. In DNA form, the CDR3 reads TGTGCCACCAGCAGAGGATGGACCCAACTAGCGGGTGACCAAGAGACCCAGTACTTC.

The chain recombines TRBV7-9 with TRBJ1-1; D is possibly TRBD1 (6 bases). Germline V gene sequence: CDR1 SEHNR, CDR2 FQNEAQ (reference sequence). CDR3 size: 16 residues. Trimming cost V 2 bases and J 7 bases, with 20 bases left between them. Written as DNA, the CDR3 is TGTGCCAGCAGCTTAAGCCAGGGGCCGCGCTTAGATGAAGCTTTCTTT. It is translated as CASSLSQGPRLDEAFF.

This clonotype was seen a single time. The V call is TRBV21-1, the J call TRBJ1-2; no DNA check was done on the table's D call, TRBD1. TRBV21-1 is an annotated pseudogene. This CDR3 is 19 amino acids long. The CDR3 coding sequence is TGCGCCAGCAACTCTTGCCCGGGACAGAGGAAGGCATGGCTCTATGGCTACACCTTC. Its protein is CASNSCPGQRKAWLYGYTF.

This clonotype was detected only a few times. J is TRBJ2-4 and V is TRBV6-1; D remains ambiguous. The tail of the sequence fits TRBJ2-5 better, so the J call may be wrong. The CDR3 has 15 amino acids. From germline, CDR1 is MNHNS and CDR2 SASEGT. The CDR3 here is CASSANVRQAETQYF. Here the CDR3 DNA reads TGTGCCAGCAGTGCGAACGTACGACAAGCTGAGACCCAGTACTTC.

J is TRBJ2-7 and V is TRBV12-3 or TRBV12-4; TRBD2 aligns across 13 bases. The CDR3 contains 17 residues. Trimming at V came to 6 bases and at J to 0 bases, leaving 8 bases not matched to a gene. The chain's CDR3 is CASSPGLAGPDSYEQYF. CDR3 in DNA: TGTGCCAGCAGCCCGGGACTAGCGGGGCCCGACTCCTACGAGCAGTACTTC.